The T cell receptor (beta chain) under discussion was sequenced for a study of CD8 T cells in Susac syndrome. The CD8+ and CD4+ T cells were negatively isolated, with the TEMRA cells enriched by FACS. Random hexamers were used to reverse transcribe 0.5 to 1 ug of RNA. Amplification of TCR beta CDR3 across 54 Vbeta and 13 Jbeta was performed with immunoSEQ multiplex PCR. TCRdb re-derived calls from the immunoSEQ multiplex PCR reads in MiXCR, one entry per CDR3 protein. The repertoire holds roughly 150,000 distinct CDR3 sequences, with roughly 95% as singletons. This CDR3 has 16 residues. Looked up from germline, CDR1 is MNHNS and CDR2 is SASEGT. The V end was cut by 6 bases, the J end by 5 bases, with 17 bases between.

The sequence came from a human donor in good health. The sequenced sample was CD4+ T cells from PBMCs. The rearrangement links TRBV6-1 to TRBJ1-6; tentatively, D is TRBD1 (6 bases). The CDR3 sequence: CASRLNGAGDNSPLHF. The CDR3 DNA sequence: TGTGCCAGCAGACTGAACGGGGCAGGGGATAATTCACCCCTCCACTTT.